The clone carrying this TCR beta chain showed up many times. The target antigen is unknown. This entry comes from a study of naive and memory T cell subsets. General study points: Far more TCRs reportedly came from tuberculin skin test site biopsies.

The SP2 primer and nested alpha and beta constant region primers amplified ligated cDNA in four rounds. TCRdb re-analysed the UMI-ligation and nested PCR reads in MiXCR, keeping a single row per CDR3 protein. The data show tens of thousands of distinct CDR3 sequences, roughly 11% seen once. The CDR3 covers 14 residues. The treatment here: skin biopsy from PPD injection site in Mantoux-positive individual. A UMI-containing oligonucleotide was joined by 3' ligation to the TCR cDNA template. The receptor's source is an adult in good health. The chain carries TRBV21-1 and TRBJ2-4. TRBV21-1 represents a pseudogene. The specimen comprised skin, sampled from a tuberculin skin test site. Here the CDR3 DNA reads TGTGCCAGCAGAATCTGTTCGAGGAAAAACATTCAGTACTTC. Translated, it gives CASRICSRKNIQYF.